These 17 T cell receptor beta chains originate from one sample sequenced in a study of cytomegalovirus exposure and HLA in healthy donors. The study ran its PCR with 60 Vbeta and 13 Jbeta primers. This table comes from immunoSEQ multiplex PCR, and its TCRdb copy is limited to in-frame clones, with some not included. The sample has approximately 240,000 clones, approximately 80% seen once; the top ten hold 0.58%. The sequenced sample was PBMCs. These receptors were taken from a woman between 40 and 55 years old in good health and CMV-seronegative.

This sequence joins TRBV5-6 and TRBJ2-3; possible D gene TRBD2, 5 bases. The CDR3 is 15 amino acids. The germline V gene has CDR1 SGHDT and CDR2 YYEEEE. The V end was cut by 2 bases, the J end by 2 bases, with 12 bases between. The CDR3 loop is CASSFPQTNTDTQYF. Here the CDR3 DNA reads TGTGCCAGCAGCTTTCCCCAGACTAACACAGATACGCAGTATTTT.

The gene calls are TRBV2 and TRBJ2-3; weak D call: TRBD1 (5 bases). V dropped 6 bases and J dropped 0 bases, with 10 bases sitting between them. Germline V gene data show CDR1 as SNHLY and CDR2 as FYNNEI. The CDR3 runs to 14 residues. CDR3 nucleotide sequence: TGTGCCAGCAGCGACAGTATTAGCACAGATACGCAGTATTTT. It specifies CASSDSISTDTQYF. Drawing the rest from reference TRBV2 and TRBJ2-3, the complete variable domain is EPEVTQTPSHQVTQMGQEVILRCVPISNHLYFYWYRQILGQKVEFLVSFYNNEISEKSEIFDDQFSVERPDGSNFTLKIRSTKLEDSAMYFCASSDSISTDTQYFGPGTRLTVL.

V and J are TRBV7-9 and TRBJ2-2; D is ambiguous. The CDR3 has 10 residues. CDR1 and CDR2 (germline): SEHNR, FQNEAQ (reference sequence). Trimming left V 6 bases short and J 8 bases short, with 4 bases between. The DNA for the CDR3 is TGTGCCAGCAGTTCAGGGGAGCTGTTTTTT. Protein: CASSSGELFF.

The rearrangement uses TRBV6-6 and TRBJ2-2; TRBD1 aligns across 7 bases. The CDR3 is made up of 15 amino acids. The germline gives CDR1 MNHNY, CDR2 SVGAGI (reference sequence). V lost 6 bases and J lost 3; bases outside the gene matches: 7. DNA of the CDR3: TGTGCCAGCAGCCCGGGCAGGGGGTACACCGGGGAGCTGTTTTTT. Translated: CASSPGRGYTGELFF.

The chain employs TRBV7-6 and TRBJ2-5, with D possibly TRBD2 on 6 matching bases. The germline V and J ends were trimmed by 4 bases and 4 bases, with 13 bases remaining between them. Germline values: CDR1 SGHVS, CDR2 FNYEAQ. This CDR3 has 14 residues. The CDR3 DNA is TGTGCCAGCAGCTCCCCGGGACTTCCAGAGACCCAGTACTTC. Its protein product is CASSSPGLPETQYF. Full variable domain (rest looked up from reference TRBV7-6 and TRBJ2-5): GAGVSQSPRYKVTKRGQDVALRCDPISGHVSLYWYRQALGQGPEFLTYFNYEAQQDKSGLPNDRFSAERPEGSISTLTIQRTEQRDSAMYRCASSSPGLPETQYFGPGTRLLVL.

This sequence joins TRBV5-1 and TRBJ2-7, with D unclear. Germline CDR1 reads SGHRS; CDR2 reads YFSETQ. V gave up 0 bases and J gave up 2 bases, with 6 bases separating them. The CDR3 is made up of 13 amino acids. CDR3 region: CASSLAVPYEQYF. The CDR3 DNA reads TGCGCCAGCAGCTTGGCTGTCCCCTACGAGCAGTACTTC.

This clone appeared a few times. The chain uses TRBV7-9 and TRBJ2-7; 10 bases fit TRBD1. J lost 3 bases, V lost 3 bases, and 5 bases had no gene match. Per germline, CDR1 SEHNR and CDR2 FQNEAQ (reference sequence). This CDR3 contains 15 residues. The CDR3 region is CASSFGTGDLYEQYF. DNA of the CDR3: TGTGCCAGCAGCTTCGGGACAGGGGACCTCTACGAGCAGTACTTC.

This clone occurred a few times. This chain links TRBV10-3 with TRBJ1-1, with D maybe TRBD1 (6 bases). Trimming stripped 10 bases from V and 0 bases from J, with 9 bases between. The CDR3 contains 12 residues. In germline, CDR1 is ENHRY, CDR2 SYGVKD. The CDR3 sequence is CATTGMNTEAFF. The CDR3 bases are TGTGCCACAACAGGGATGAACACTGAAGCTTTCTTT.

The gene calls are TRBV5-1 and TRBJ1-1, with TRBD1 identical over 11 bases. Trimming cost V 4 bases and J 0 bases; bases outside gene matches: 8. The germline V gene has CDR1 SGHRS and CDR2 YFSETQ. This CDR3 has 17 residues. CDR3: CASSLGQGVGLNTEAFF. As DNA, the CDR3 is TGCGCCAGCAGCCTGGGACAGGGGGTAGGCTTGAACACTGAAGCTTTCTTT.

The gene calls are TRBV6-1 and TRBJ2-1; 13 nucleotides line up with TRBD2. The CDR3 extends over 14 amino acids. J gave up 7 bases and V 6 bases, and 3 bases lay outside the gene matches. Per the germline V gene, CDR1 is MNHNS and CDR2 is SASEGT. The CDR3 nucleotides read TGTGCCAGCAGGACTAGCGGGGGGTCTAATGAGCAGTTCTTC. Protein sequence: CASRTSGGSNEQFF.

This sequence joins TRBV7-2 and TRBJ2-5; D is possibly TRBD2 (5 bases). The CDR3 consists of 17 residues. V dropped 2 bases and J dropped 4 bases, with 20 bases sitting between them. Germline CDR1 SGHTA, CDR2 FQGNSA. CDR3 protein: CASSLSDYGVKAETQYF. The DNA for the CDR3 is TGTGCCAGCAGCTTATCCGATTACGGGGTGAAGGCAGAGACCCAGTACTTC.

The CDR3 reads CASGGFSEQYF. The CDR3, as DNA: TGTGCCAGCGGGGGGTTCAGCGAGCAGTACTTC. The V gene is TRBV2, the J gene TRBJ2-7; D might be TRBD2 (6 bases). This CDR3 region has 11 residues. Per germline, CDR1 SNHLY and CDR2 FYNNEI. Trimming cost V 8 bases and J 6 bases, with 11 bases left between them.

This chain connects TRBV2 to TRBJ1-5, with D tentatively TRBD1 (6 bases). Germline CDR1 SNHLY, CDR2 FYNNEI. The V end was cut by 8 bases, the J end by 7 bases, with 15 bases between. CDR3 size: 13 residues. The DNA for the CDR3 is TGTGCCAGCGGCGATCGGGGGGGCCAGCCCCAGCATTTT. Amino acids: CASGDRGGQPQHF.

V and J are TRBV6-1 and TRBJ1-2, with a weak D call TRBD1 (5 bases). Between the trimmed V and J ends, which lost 8 bases and 7 bases, there was a span of 20 bases. Germline CDR1 is MNHNS and CDR2 is SASEGT. The CDR3 totals 14 residues. The CDR3 DNA sequence: TGTGCCAGCCTGAACCCCCCAGGGAAGGGTGGCTACACCTTC. Protein product: CASLNPPGKGGYTF.

V gene TRBV2 combines with J gene TRBJ1-5; D possibly corresponds to TRBD1 (5 bases). Deletions cut 6 bases from V and 2 bases from J, with 11 bases between. CDR3 size: 14 residues. Germline lookup yields CDR1 SNHLY and CDR2 FYNNEI. The CDR3 spells CASSGGGGNQPQHF. CDR3 sequence (DNA): TGTGCCAGCAGCGGGGGAGGTGGCAATCAGCCCCAGCATTTT.

The chain has TRBV4-3 and TRBJ1-4, with a possible D match to TRBD1 (6 bases). The CDR3 consists of 16 residues. V gave up 5 bases and J gave up 0 bases, with 13 bases separating them. Looked up from germline, CDR1 is LGHNA and CDR2 is YSLEER. This chain's CDR3 is CASSYRDTSTNEKLFF. The CDR3, as DNA: TGCGCCAGCAGCTACCGGGACACCTCAACTAATGAAAAACTGTTTTTT.

The chain combines TRBV6-6 with TRBJ2-5, with TRBD2 matching over 9 bases. This CDR3 is 14 amino acids long. Trimming cost V 2 bases and J 7 bases; bases outside gene matches: 5. CDR1 MNHNY and CDR2 SVGAGI come from the germline V gene (reference sequence). CDR3 region: CASSYPTAGGTQYF. CDR3 coding DNA: TGTGCCAGCAGTTACCCTACAGCGGGGGGGACCCAGTACTTC.